This T cell receptor beta chain was retrieved from a study of blood T cell repertoires in COVID-19. As for the study in general: COVID-19 samples from acute and convalescent phases originated in the United States, Italy and Spain. PBMCs, B-cell-depleted T cells, or T cells were the source of the cDNA or gDNA that made up the material.

The count of this clone is one. The CDR3 has 15 amino acids. Germline V gives CDR1 MNHEY, CDR2 SVGAGI. J was trimmed by 5 bases and V by 5 bases; bases with no gene match: 8. TCRdb's copy holds only in-frame clones and misses some; the assay was immunoSEQ multiplex PCR. This table holds more than 250,000 clones, 82% found once. Those enrolled, adults aged roughly 18 to 95 years, came from some 23 US areas. Exposed volunteers were people who met a COVID-19 case within 2 weeks before study entry. The specimen was PBMCs or T cells enriched from blood (not recorded which). This chain links TRBV6-5 with TRBJ1-1; TRBD1 agrees at 10 bases. The receptor was isolated from a middle-aged man who had been exposed to COVID-19. The CDR3 DNA is TGTGCCAGCAGTCGACCGGGACAGGGGAGGACTGAAGCTTTCTTT. Protein product: CASSRPGQGRTEAFF.